The 28 T cell receptor beta chains below were found in one sample sequenced in a study of shared clonotypes between healthy human individuals. Sequencing used immunoSEQ multiplex PCR; TCRdb keeps in-frame clones, though not all of them. The table has more than 450,000 clones, about four fifths seen once. What was sequenced was PBMCs. The receptors were gathered from a woman in her 40s in good health. Some clones in this sample may be carry-over from other donors' samples.

This chain connects TRBV11-2 to TRBJ2-5; D is ambiguous. The CDR3 runs to 16 residues. V lost 6 bases and J 2 bases, leaving 19 bases between the germline ends. Germline values: CDR1 SGHAT, CDR2 FQNNGV. The CDR3 loop reads CASSRRLGLQQETQYF. The CDR3 region has the DNA TGTGCCAGCAGTCGAAGGTTAGGTTTACAACAAGAGACCCAGTACTTC.

The genes are TRBV29-1 and TRBJ2-3, with a possible D match to TRBD2 (5 bases). Germline V gives CDR1 SQVTM, CDR2 ANQGSEA. V lost 6 bases and J 3 bases, leaving 19 bases between the germline ends. This CDR3 region has 15 residues. The chain's CDR3 is CSVPTAGITTDTQYF. CDR3 DNA sequence: TGCAGCGTCCCAACGGCGGGTATCACAACAGATACGCAGTATTTT.

V is TRBV5-1 and J is TRBJ1-1; 8 nucleotides line up with TRBD1. Germline values: CDR1 SGHRS, CDR2 YFSETQ. CDR3 length: 15 amino acids. J was trimmed by 5 bases and V by 3 bases; bases with no gene match: 9. The CDR3 DNA follows: TGCGCCAGCAGCTCTCGGACAGGGCGGGATACTGAAGCTTTCTTT. Encoded protein: CASSSRTGRDTEAFF.

V and J are TRBV7-6 and TRBJ2-2; tentatively, D is TRBD1 (6 bases). Trimming shortened V by 4 bases and J by 3 bases, and 9 bases separated the two germline ends. The CDR3 has 14 residues. Germline V lookup: CDR1 SGHVS, CDR2 FNYEAQ. The CDR3 here is CASSSGTHTGELFF. The DNA for the CDR3 is TGTGCCAGCAGCTCCGGGACACACACCGGGGAGCTGTTTTTT.

This chain links TRBV6-5 with TRBJ2-1; D is undetermined. CDR3 length equals 16 residues. Germline-derived CDR1 and CDR2 are MNHEY and SVGAGI. The V and J ends lost 0 bases and 0 bases respectively, with 9 bases between them. Written as DNA, the CDR3 is TGTGCCAGCAGTTACTCGACTGACCTCTCCTACAATGAGCAGTTCTTC. It yields the protein CASSYSTDLSYNEQFF.

The V call is TRBV19, the J call TRBJ1-2, with TRBD1 as a possible D gene (5 bases). Trimming left V 9 bases short and J 4 bases short, with 18 bases between. Germline V CDR1 and CDR2: LNHDA, SQIVND (reference sequence). CDR3 length: 14 amino acids. The CDR3 coding sequence is TGTGCCAGCCAGGGACCGGGGAGTCTCTATGGCTACACCTTC. Translating gives CASQGPGSLYGYTF.

The chain recombines TRBV9 with TRBJ1-5; 7 nucleotides match TRBD1. Germline values: CDR1 SGDLS, CDR2 YYNGEE. The CDR3 loop spans 14 amino acids. V shed 3 bases and J 6 bases; nucleotides not matched to a gene: 6. The CDR3, as DNA: TGTGCCAGCAGCGCGCAGGGGGATGGTCAGCCCCAGCATTTT. Its protein product is CASSAQGDGQPQHF.

The chain employs TRBV15 and TRBJ2-5, with 13 bases identical to TRBD2. Judging by the DNA end, TRBJ2-7 fits better; the J call may be wrong. This CDR3 is built from 16 residues. Germline loops: CDR1 LNHNV, CDR2 YYDKDF (reference sequence). The CDR3 region is CATSKGLAGVSYEQYF. The CDR3 bases are TGTGCCACCAGCAAAGGACTAGCGGGAGTATCCTACGAGCAGTACTTC.

This clone was observed once. The chain joins TRBV10-3 to TRBJ1-2; perhaps TRBD1 as D (5 bases). The CDR3 has 14 residues. V was shortened by 6 bases and J by 4 bases, with 15 bases between the two germline ends. The germline gives CDR1 ENHRY, CDR2 SYGVKD. The CDR3 sequence: CAIRNEQELYGYTF. DNA for the CDR3: TGTGCCATCAGGAACGAACAGGAGCTCTATGGCTACACCTTC.

The genes are TRBV4-1 and TRBJ2-2; 10 nucleotides line up with TRBD2. J gave up 6 bases and V 1 base, and 5 bases lay outside the gene matches. The CDR3 is 16 amino acids. The V gene's germline CDR1 is MGHRA and CDR2 YSYEKL. This CDR3 reads CASSQGASGRPGELFF. The CDR3, as DNA: TGCGCCAGCAGCCAAGGCGCTAGCGGGAGACCCGGGGAGCTGTTTTTT.

The table lists this clone with a few counts. The chain uses TRBV18 and TRBJ1-1; D gene ambiguous. The CDR3 is 12 residues long. CDR1 is KGHSH and CDR2 is LQKENI in the germline V gene. Trimming removed 3 bases at V and 4 bases at J, with 6 bases between. The CDR3 bases are TGTGCCAGCTCACCGGGAATCACTGAAGCTTTCTTT. As protein: CASSPGITEAFF.

The gene calls are TRBV29-1 and TRBJ1-4; no firm D call. V was pared by 1 base and J by 4 bases, with 1 base between. This CDR3 region has 11 residues. CDR1 and CDR2 (germline): SQVTM, ANQGSEA. The CDR3 is CSVEVNEKLFF. In DNA, the CDR3 is TGCAGCGTTGAAGTTAATGAAAAACTGTTTTTT.

This clone was detected only a few times. V is TRBV4-1 and J is TRBJ1-1, with TRBD1 matching 7 bases. V lost 0 bases and J lost 1; bases outside the gene matches: 5. Per the germline V gene, CDR1 is MGHRA and CDR2 is YSYEKL. The CDR3 extends over 16 amino acids. CDR3 in amino acids: CASSQDRTGRNTEAFF. The DNA of the CDR3 is TGCGCCAGCAGCCAAGATAGGACAGGCCGGAACACTGAAGCTTTCTTT.

The chain carries TRBV29-1 and TRBJ1-2; D possibly corresponds to TRBD1 (5 bases). The CDR3 is 13 residues long. Trimming stripped 3 bases from V and 5 bases from J, with 13 bases between. Germline V gives CDR1 SQVTM, CDR2 ANQGSEA. The CDR3 region is CSVDSRGGYGYTF. The CDR3 nucleotides are TGCAGCGTTGATAGCCGGGGGGGGTATGGCTACACCTTC. The whole variable domain, remainder taken from reference TRBV29-1 and TRBJ1-2, is SAVISQKPSRDICQRGTSLTIQCQVDSQVTMMFWYRQQPGQSLTLIATANQGSEATYESGFVIDKFPISRPNLTFSTLTVSNMSPEDSSIYLCSVDSRGGYGYTFGSGTRLTVV.

The V call is TRBV7-2, the J call TRBJ2-7, with D tentatively TRBD1 (6 bases). The CDR3 consists of 14 residues. CDR1 is SGHTA, CDR2 FQGNSA, per germline. Trimming removed 3 bases from V and 3 bases from J, with 12 bases in between. CDR3 nucleotides: TGTGCCAGCAGCTTGGGGCCAGGGGACTACGAGCAGTACTTC. This sequence encodes CASSLGPGDYEQYF.

This clone was observed a few times. V gene TRBV11-2 combines with J gene TRBJ2-3; D possibly corresponds to TRBD2 (5 bases). Trimming removed 1 base from V and 3 bases from J, with 8 bases in between. Germline V gene sequence: CDR1 SGHAT, CDR2 FQNNGV. The CDR3 is 14 residues long. CDR3 amino acids: CASSLGRTTDTQYF. CDR3 DNA: TGTGCCAGCAGCTTAGGACGGACTACAGATACGCAGTATTTT.

This clone came up once. The V gene is TRBV11-2, the J gene TRBJ1-5; D unresolved. Per germline, CDR1 SGHAT and CDR2 FQNNGV. The CDR3 runs 15 residues. V lost 1 base and J lost 7, with 14 bases in between. The CDR3: CASSLGSGPRQPQHF. The CDR3, as DNA: TGTGCCAGCAGCTTAGGAAGTGGCCCCAGGCAGCCCCAGCATTTT.

The chain carries TRBV11-2 and TRBJ2-7, with TRBD1 matching 8 bases. Germline CDR1 and CDR2: SGHAT and FQNNGV. Trimming at V came to 4 bases and at J to 8 bases, leaving 7 bases not matched to a gene. CDR3 length equals 13 residues. The CDR3 DNA follows: TGTGCCAGCAGCTCTCCGGGACAGGCTCAGCAGTACTTC. Residues: CASSSPGQAQQYF.

This clone came up once. Other DNA sequences within the sample encode an identical CDR3. This sequence joins TRBV5-1 and TRBJ2-1; the match to TRBD2 covers 8 bases. CDR3 length: 15 amino acids. Germline V CDR1 and CDR2: SGHRS, YFSETQ. With V trimmed by 2 bases and J by 3 bases, 4 bases remained unmatched. CDR3 sequence: CASSLGSGIYNEQFF. In DNA, the CDR3 is TGCGCCAGCAGCTTAGGTAGCGGGATCTACAATGAGCAGTTCTTC.

The chain links TRBV27 to TRBJ2-5; D gene unclear. Germline lookup yields CDR1 MNHEY and CDR2 SMNVEV (reference sequence). The CDR3 has 15 residues. V was pared by 0 bases and J by 1 base, with 9 bases between. The CDR3 protein is CASSLSWNFQETQYF. The CDR3 nucleotides read TGTGCCAGCAGTTTATCGTGGAACTTCCAAGAGACCCAGTACTTC.

The chain joins TRBV11-3 to TRBJ2-1; 8 bases are shared with TRBD2. The length of the CDR3 is 14 residues. Germline V gene lookup returns CDR1 SGHNT and CDR2 YENEEA. V gave up 3 bases and J gave up 12 bases; unmatched junction bases: 10. CDR3 coding DNA: TGTGCCAGCAGCTTCAGCGGGGGTCGAGATGGGCAGTTCTTC. Encoded protein: CASSFSGGRDGQFF.

CDR3 amino acids: CASSIDGRQPQHF. In DNA form, the CDR3 reads TGTGCCAGTAGTATAGATGGTCGTCAGCCCCAGCATTTT. The V and J genes are TRBV19 and TRBJ1-5; D gene ambiguous. The CDR3 is 13 amino acids. V was pared by 0 bases and J by 6 bases, with 6 bases between. Per the germline V gene, CDR1 is LNHDA and CDR2 is SQIVND (reference sequence).

This chain links TRBV2 with TRBJ2-7; perhaps TRBD2 as D (7 bases). This CDR3 spans 13 amino acids. Germline V gene lookup returns CDR1 SNHLY and CDR2 FYNNEI. V dropped 9 bases and J dropped 2 bases, with 14 bases sitting between them. The CDR3 region is CASGGGAAYEQYF. The CDR3 region has the DNA TGTGCCAGTGGTGGGGGGGCTGCCTACGAGCAGTACTTC.

For this clone: Other DNA sequences within the sample encode an identical CDR3. V and J are TRBV7-2 and TRBJ2-7; D tentatively fits TRBD1 or TRBD2 (5 bases each). Per the germline V gene, CDR1 is SGHTA and CDR2 is FQGNSA. The CDR3 totals 15 residues. The ends were cut back, 1 base at V and 3 bases at J, with 13 bases in the middle. The CDR3 region has the DNA TGTGCCAGCAGCTTAGGGCAGGGACCCATCTACGAGCAGTACTTC. It codes for CASSLGQGPIYEQYF.

V is TRBV28 and J is TRBJ2-5, with 9 bases that match TRBD2. Germline CDR1 is MDHEN and CDR2 is SYDVKM. The CDR3 covers 14 residues. V was pared by 6 bases and J by 1 base, with 3 bases of the junction left unmatched. The CDR3 DNA is TGTGCCAGCAGCCCGACTAGCGGCCAAGAGACCCAGTACTTC. Its translation: CASSPTSGQETQYF.

This chain uses TRBV29-1 with TRBJ1-2; D perhaps matches TRBD1 (6 bases). The ends were cut back, 4 bases at V and 1 base at J, with 19 bases in the middle. CDR3 length equals 16 residues. Germline V gene lookup returns CDR1 SQVTM and CDR2 ANQGSEA. The CDR3 DNA is TGCAGCGTTGGCCTCTCGACAGGCGGGGATAACTATGGCTACACCTTC. Translated, it gives CSVGLSTGGDNYGYTF.

V is TRBV6-6 and J is TRBJ2-3, with D perhaps TRBD1 (5 bases). Germline assignment: CDR1 MNHNY and CDR2 SVGAGI (reference sequence). This CDR3 spans 16 amino acids. Trimming took 2 bases from V and 2 from J, leaving 14 bases between them. The CDR3 loop reads CASSYPSFRATDTQYF. The DNA of the CDR3 is TGTGCCAGCAGTTACCCGTCTTTCAGGGCCACAGATACGCAGTATTTT.

Note on this clone: This sample includes further DNA sequences coding for the same CDR3. This chain links TRBV5-1 with TRBJ2-3; D unclear. Germline CDR1 reads SGHRS; CDR2 reads YFSETQ. The CDR3 sequence is 14 residues long. The V gene lost 0 bases and the J gene lost 6 bases, with 11 bases spanning the gap. The CDR3 sequence is CASSLGALTDTQYF. DNA for the CDR3: TGCGCCAGCAGCTTGGGGGCCTTGACGGATACGCAGTATTTT.